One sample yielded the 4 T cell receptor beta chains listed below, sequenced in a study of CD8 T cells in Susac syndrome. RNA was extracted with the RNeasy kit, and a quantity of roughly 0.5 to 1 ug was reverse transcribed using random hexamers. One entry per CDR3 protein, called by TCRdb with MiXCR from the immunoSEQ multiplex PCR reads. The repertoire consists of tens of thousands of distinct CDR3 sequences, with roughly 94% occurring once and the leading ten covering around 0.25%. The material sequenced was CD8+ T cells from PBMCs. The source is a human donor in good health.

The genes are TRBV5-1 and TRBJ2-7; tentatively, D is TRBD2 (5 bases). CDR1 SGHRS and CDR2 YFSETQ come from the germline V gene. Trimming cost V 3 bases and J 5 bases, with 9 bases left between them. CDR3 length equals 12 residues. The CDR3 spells CASSSLGDEQYF. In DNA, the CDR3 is TGCGCCAGCAGCTCGCTGGGAGACGAGCAGTACTTC.

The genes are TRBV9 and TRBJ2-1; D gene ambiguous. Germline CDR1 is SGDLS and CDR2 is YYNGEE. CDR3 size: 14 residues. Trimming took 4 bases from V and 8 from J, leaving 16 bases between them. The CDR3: CASSPRPDLHEQFF. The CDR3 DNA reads TGTGCCAGCAGCCCTAGACCAGATCTCCATGAGCAGTTCTTC. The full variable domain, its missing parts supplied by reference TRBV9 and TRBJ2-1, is DSGVTQTPKHLITATGQRVTLRCSPRSGDLSVYWYQQSLDQGLQFLIQYYNGEERAKGNILERFSAQQFPDLHSELNLSSLELGDSALYFCASSPRPDLHEQFFGPGTRLTVL.

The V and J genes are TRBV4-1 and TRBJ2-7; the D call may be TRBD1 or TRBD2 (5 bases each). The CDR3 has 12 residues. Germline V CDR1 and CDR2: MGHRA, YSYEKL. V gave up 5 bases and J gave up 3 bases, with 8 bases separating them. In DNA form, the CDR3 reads TGCGCCAGCAGCAGGGACGGCTACGAGCAGTACGTC. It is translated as CASSRDGYEQYV.

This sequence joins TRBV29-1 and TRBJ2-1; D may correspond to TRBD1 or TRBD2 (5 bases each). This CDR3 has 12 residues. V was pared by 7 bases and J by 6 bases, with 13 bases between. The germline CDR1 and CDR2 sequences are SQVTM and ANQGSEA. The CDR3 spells CSAPGDRNEQFF. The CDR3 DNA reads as TGCAGCGCCCCCGGGGACCGCAATGAGCAGTTCTTC.